These 16 T cell receptor beta chains originate from one sample sequenced in a study of post-analysis software for immune sequencing data (dated by TCRdb to the mid-2010s). What the study reported, not specific to this receptor: Roughly 5 TRBV segments, including TRBV5-6, TRBV5-1 and TRBV20-1, were significantly more frequent in patients than controls.

Library preparation was by PCR. The run used an Illumina HiSeq 2500. To reduce PCR and sequencing biases, unique molecular identifiers were built into the TCR beta cDNA libraries. Clones were called with MiXCR by TCRdb after fastp trimmed the public reads at Q25, and only in-frame beta chains were retained. Duplicate CDR3 protein sequences are folded into a single record with the most common DNA and genes. This sample comprises around 770,000 distinct CDR3 sequences, 46% of them detected only once. Around 4.7% of the sample is taken by the ten largest. The antigens these receptors bind are not known. Sequencing was carried out using blood. The receptors were gathered from a girl aged 10 to 17 with multiple sclerosis.

This chain connects TRBV7-9 to TRBJ2-2, with TRBD2 matching over 12 bases. CDR1 SEHNR and CDR2 FQNEAQ come from the germline V gene (reference sequence). This CDR3 is built from 15 residues. Trimming cost V 5 bases and J 6 bases; bases outside gene matches: 4. The DNA for the CDR3 is TGTGCCAGCAGCATACTAGCGGGAGGAGCCGGGGAGCTGTTTTTT. Its protein is CASSILAGGAGELFF.

This clonotype was picked up a small number of times. The V gene is TRBV5-6, the J gene TRBJ2-1; D is unclear. The CDR3 is 11 amino acids. Trimming left V 0 bases short and J 8 bases short, with 3 bases between. Looked up from germline, CDR1 is SGHDT and CDR2 is YYEEEE. CDR3 in amino acids: CASSLAYEQFF. The CDR3 nucleotides are TGTGCCAGCAGCTTGGCATATGAGCAGTTCTTC. The full variable domain, in which reference TRBV5-6 and TRBJ2-1 provide the parts outside the CDR3, is DAGVTQSPTHLIKTRGQQVTLRCSPKSGHDTVSWYQQALGQGPQFIFQYYEEEERQRGNFPDRFSGHQFPNYSSELNVNALLLGDSALYLCASSLAYEQFFGPGTRLTVL.

This clonotype was detected only a few times. V usage is TRBV6-5 and J usage is TRBJ2-5; 7 bases align to TRBD1. V was clipped by 0 bases and J by 2 bases; unmatched bases: 3. This CDR3 spans 15 amino acids. Looked up from germline, CDR1 is MNHEY and CDR2 is SVGAGI. The CDR3 sequence is CASSYSGTEQETQYF. The CDR3 nucleotides are TGTGCCAGCAGTTACTCTGGGACAGAACAAGAGACCCAGTACTTC.

The chain is built from TRBV20-1 and TRBJ1-2; D ambiguous. Per the germline V gene, CDR1 is DFQATT and CDR2 is SNEGSKA (reference sequence). This CDR3 contains 16 residues. The V gene lost 0 bases and the J gene lost 1 base, with 15 bases spanning the gap. This CDR3 reads CSARDMPRNFNYGYTF. The CDR3 DNA reads as TGCAGTGCTAGAGACATGCCCCGCAACTTTAACTATGGCTACACCTTC.

A word on this clonotype: One end of the junction fails to match germline, which may point to a read error. This sequence joins TRBV7-9 and TRBJ2-1; TRBD2 matches 8 bases. This CDR3 is built from 17 residues. Germline lookup yields CDR1 SEHNR and CDR2 FQNEAQ (reference sequence). In DNA, the CDR3 is TGTGTCAGCTCTCCAGGGGCGGGAGGCGGGTCCTACAATGAGCAGTTCTTC. This sequence encodes CVSSPGAGGGSYNEQFF. Full variable domain (missing parts from reference TRBV7-9 and TRBJ2-1): DTGVSQNPRHKITKRGQNVTFRCDPISEHNRLYWYRQTLGQGPEFLTYFQNEAQLEKSRLLSDRFSAERPKGSFSTLEIQRTEQGDSAMYLCVSSPGAGGGSYNEQFFGPGTRLTVL.

The chain's CDR3 is CASSERTGNTEAFF. The DNA of the CDR3 is TGTGCCAGCAGCGAACGGACAGGGAACACTGAAGCTTTCTTT. This chain joins TRBV6-6 and TRBJ1-1, with 7 bases aligning to TRBD1. Germline V gives CDR1 MNHNY, CDR2 SVGAGI (reference sequence). The junction had 5 bases not matched to a gene; V was cut back by 6 bases and J by 1 base. This CDR3 has 14 residues.

This rearrangement joins TRBV4-1 to TRBJ2-1; unclear D gene. The CDR3 has 12 amino acids. Trimming removed 0 bases from V and 9 bases from J, with 6 bases in between. In germline, CDR1 is MGHRA, CDR2 YSYEKL. The CDR3 DNA reads TGCGCCAGCAGCCAAGATCAAAGTGAGCAGTTCTTC. Its translation is CASSQDQSEQFF.

This rearrangement joins TRBV11-1 to TRBJ2-7; TRBD2 aligns across 8 bases. The CDR3 extends over 15 amino acids. Germline CDR1 is SGHAT and CDR2 is FQDESV (reference sequence). With V trimmed by 3 bases and J by 0 bases, 4 bases remained unmatched. The CDR3 nucleotides are TGTGCCAGCAGCTTCGAGCGGGAGACCTCCTACGAGCAGTACTTC. Translated: CASSFERETSYEQYF.

The chain links TRBV10-3 to TRBJ2-7; 10 bases are shared with TRBD2. The ends lost 6 bases at V and 1 base at J; junction bases unmatched: 6. Germline CDR1 reads ENHRY; CDR2 reads SYGVKD. This CDR3 has 15 residues. DNA for the CDR3: TGTGCCATCAGCGTAGCGGGAGGATTATCCTACGAGCAGTACTTC. Amino acids: CAISVAGGLSYEQYF.

J is TRBJ2-1 and V is TRBV27; D possibly corresponds to TRBD1 (6 bases). V was clipped by 5 bases and J by 4 bases, with 15 bases between them. Germline lookup yields CDR1 MNHEY and CDR2 SMNVEV (reference sequence). The CDR3 totals 15 residues. CDR3 protein: CASSTSGVVYNEQFF. DNA for the CDR3: TGTGCCAGCAGTACTTCAGGGGTTGTTTACAATGAGCAGTTCTTC.

V and J are TRBV28 and TRBJ2-1; D possibly corresponds to TRBD2 (5 bases). The V end lost 7 bases, the J end lost 6 bases, and 13 bases lay between the germline ends. The germline gives CDR1 MDHEN, CDR2 SYDVKM. This CDR3 comprises 13 residues. The CDR3 loop is CASITSRRNEQFF. In DNA, the CDR3 is TGTGCCAGCATCACTAGTAGGCGCAATGAGCAGTTCTTC.

V is TRBV7-3 and J is TRBJ2-1, with D perhaps TRBD2 (5 bases). From germline, CDR1 is SGHTA and CDR2 FQGTGA. Trimming stripped 0 bases from V and 3 bases from J, with 9 bases between. There are 15 residues in the CDR3. This CDR3 is CASSLTDGDYNEQFF. The CDR3 bases are TGTGCCAGCAGCTTAACGGACGGGGACTACAATGAGCAGTTCTTC.

This clonotype came up many times. The rearrangement joins TRBV7-2 to TRBJ2-7, with D perhaps being TRBD1 or TRBD2 (5 bases each). V was cut by 1 base and J by 0 bases, with 13 bases left in between. The length of the CDR3 is 16 residues. Germline V gene sequence: CDR1 SGHTA, CDR2 FQGNSA. In DNA, the CDR3 is TGTGCCAGCAGCTTAGATCCCCCGGGGCACTCCTACGAGCAGTACTTC. It is translated as CASSLDPPGHSYEQYF. The complete variable domain, with remaining parts taken from reference TRBV7-2 and TRBJ2-7, reads GAGVSQSPSNKVTEKGKDVELRCDPISGHTALYWYRQSLGQGLEFLIYFQGNSAPDKSGLPSDRFSAERTGGSVSTLTIQRTQQEDSAVYLCASSLDPPGHSYEQYFGPGTRLTVT.

This clonotype was counted a single time. J is TRBJ2-3 and V is TRBV20-1; 9 bases fit TRBD1. The CDR3 has 14 amino acids. The V segment lost 6 bases and the J segment 4 bases; nucleotides outside the gene matches: 8. CDR1 and CDR2 from the germline V gene are DFQATT and SNEGSKA (reference sequence). CDR3 DNA: TGCAGTGCCAGGACAGGGGAGGGCTCAGATACGCAGTATTTT. Amino acids: CSARTGEGSDTQYF.

The gene calls are TRBV28 and TRBJ2-4; 10 positions match TRBD1. Judging by the DNA end, TRBJ2-7 fits better; the J call may be wrong. CDR1 is MDHEN, CDR2 SYDVKM, per germline. The CDR3 extends over 15 amino acids. The CDR3 sequence: CASSLPGTGAHEQYF. CDR3 DNA: TGTGCCAGCAGCCTCCCCGGGACAGGGGCCCACGAGCAGTACTTC.

V and J are TRBV5-1 and TRBJ2-7; tentatively, D is TRBD2 (6 bases). The CDR3 loop spans 16 amino acids. CDR1 is SGHRS and CDR2 is YFSETQ in the germline V gene. Trimming took 0 bases from V and 3 from J, leaving 16 bases between them. The chain's CDR3 is CASSLASAGIVYEQYF. In DNA, the CDR3 is TGCGCCAGCAGCTTGGCCTCAGCGGGCATCGTCTACGAGCAGTACTTC.